Each of the 25 T cell receptor beta chains below was sequenced from the same sample in a study of metastatic and nonmetastatic thyroid tumors. Thyroid surgery was performed in patients who had received no treatment beforehand. TCRdb re-called the PCR reads through MiXCR. Of tens of thousands of clones in the sample, more than 25% are singletons; the top ten hold approximately 10%. The sequenced sample was blood. The receptor source for this set is a male donor with papillary thyroid cancer or a benign thyroid nodule (not recorded which). Some clones in this sample may be carry-over from other donors' samples.

The V gene is TRBV20-1, the J gene TRBJ2-7; no reliable D call. Germline V gene lookup returns CDR1 DFQATT and CDR2 SNEGSKA (reference sequence). This CDR3 spans 14 amino acids. The V and J ends lost 0 bases and 2 bases respectively, with 11 bases between them. CDR3 in amino acids: CSARDRTDTYEQYF. CDR3 in DNA: TGCAGTGCTAGAGATAGGACGGATACCTACGAGCAGTACTTC.

This clone has at least ten counts. The chain links TRBV7-2 to TRBJ2-5; tentatively, D is TRBD2 (5 bases). The germline V gene has CDR1 SGHTA and CDR2 FQGNSA. Trimming took off 5 bases at V and 4 bases at J, with 14 bases between the two ends. The CDR3 sequence is 14 residues long. The DNA of the CDR3 is TGTGCCAGCAGCGAGGACTTGAATGGAGAGACCCAGTACTTC. Translated, it gives CASSEDLNGETQYF.

This clone was counted ten times or more. Possible read error: a much larger clone is one base away. The CDR3 reads CASSGLRGANTEAFF. The CDR3 DNA reads as TGTGCCAGCAGTGGACTGAGGGGCGCGAACACTGAAGCTTTCTTT. The chain carries TRBV2 and TRBJ1-1, with D perhaps TRBD1 (5 bases). CDR1 is SNHLY, CDR2 FYNNEI, per germline. This CDR3 contains 15 residues. The V end was cut by 4 bases, the J end by 1 base, with 13 bases between.

The V gene is TRBV2, the J gene TRBJ2-3; 10 bases agree with TRBD2. Germline V gene lookup returns CDR1 SNHLY and CDR2 FYNNEI. The V and J ends lost 6 bases and 4 bases, in that order; junction bases with no gene match: 4. CDR3 length: 14 residues. CDR3 loop: CASRRTSGADTQYF. Written as DNA, the CDR3 is TGTGCCAGCAGACGGACTAGCGGCGCAGATACGCAGTATTTT.

About this clone itself: At one end, the junction sequence differs from germline, possibly due to a read error. The rearrangement links TRBV20-1 to TRBJ2-7, with a weak D call TRBD2 (6 bases). Germline CDR1 reads DFQATT; CDR2 reads SNEGSKA (reference sequence). The CDR3 sequence is 14 residues long. The CDR3 sequence is CSARDPVGGYEQYF. The CDR3 DNA sequence: TGCAGTGCTCGAGACCCGGTGGGGGGCTACGAGCAGTACTTC.

This clone has a handful of counts. V usage is TRBV6-4 and J usage is TRBJ2-3, with D perhaps matching TRBD2 (6 bases). V was shortened by 5 bases and J by 0 bases, with 12 bases between the two germline ends. The CDR3 extends over 15 amino acids. Germline V gene sequence: CDR1 MRHNA, CDR2 SNTAGT. This chain's CDR3 is CASSCSGGSTDTQYF. In nucleotides, the CDR3 is TGTGCCAGCAGTTGCTCTGGGGGGAGCACAGATACGCAGTATTTT.

This clone has at least ten counts. The genes are TRBV11-1 and TRBJ1-1; D is possibly TRBD1 (6 bases). The CDR3 has 16 amino acids. Trimming cost V 3 bases and J 4 bases, with 18 bases left between them. Germline V CDR1 and CDR2: SGHAT, FQDESV (reference sequence). The DNA of the CDR3 is TGTGCCAGCAGCTTCGACGTCGGGGGGCGAGTCACTGAAGCTTTCTTT. This translates into CASSFDVGGRVTEAFF.

V usage is TRBV20-1 and J usage is TRBJ2-1, with a weak D call TRBD1 (6 bases). The germline gives CDR1 DFQATT, CDR2 SNEGSKA (reference sequence). V lost 5 bases to trimming and J lost 3 bases, with 20 bases between them. The CDR3 sequence is 16 residues long. The CDR3 sequence: CSAHETGSKYYNEQFF. The CDR3 nucleotides are TGCAGTGCTCACGAAACAGGGAGTAAGTACTACAATGAGCAGTTCTTC.

The chain combines TRBV5-1 with TRBJ2-1; TRBD2 matches at 9 bases. The CDR3 is made up of 14 amino acids. Trimming at V came to 4 bases and at J to 9 bases, leaving 8 bases not matched to a gene. Per the germline V gene, CDR1 is SGHRS and CDR2 is YFSETQ. The CDR3 region is CASSPAGGGIEQFF. CDR3 DNA sequence: TGCGCCAGCAGCCCCGCGGGAGGGGGGATTGAGCAGTTCTTC.

In this sample, this clone turned up many times. CDR3 in DNA: TGTGCCAGCAGCGGAACAAACACCTACGAGCAGTACTTC. Translating gives CASSGTNTYEQYF. The rearrangement uses TRBV9 and TRBJ2-7, with D uncertain. Germline V gene sequence: CDR1 SGDLS, CDR2 YYNGEE. V was trimmed by 3 bases and J by 2 bases, leaving 9 bases between them. This CDR3 has 13 amino acids.

The J gene is TRBJ2-7, the V gene TRBV18, with TRBD1 as a possible D gene (7 bases). The CDR3 covers 16 residues. Trimming pared 3 bases from V and 3 bases from J, leaving 18 bases between. The germline V gene encodes CDR1 KGHSH and CDR2 LQKENI. The CDR3 protein is CASSPNYAGQHYEQYF. The CDR3 nucleotides are TGTGCCAGCTCACCCAACTATGCGGGACAGCACTACGAGCAGTACTTC.

This chain connects TRBV20-1 to TRBJ2-2, with no clear D. The ends were cut back, 3 bases at V and 4 bases at J, with 9 bases in the middle. The germline CDR1 and CDR2 sequences are DFQATT and SNEGSKA (reference sequence). The CDR3 loop spans 13 amino acids. The CDR3 DNA reads TGCAGTGCTAGTAGGTTAGCCACCGGGGAGCTGTTTTTT. Amino acid sequence: CSASRLATGELFF.

This clone has just a few counts. This chain connects TRBV2 to TRBJ2-7; D gene unclear. In germline, CDR1 is SNHLY, CDR2 FYNNEI. This CDR3 is built from 12 residues. V was trimmed by 3 bases and J by 2 bases, leaving 5 bases between them. The CDR3 is CASSEYAYEQYF. DNA for the CDR3: TGTGCCAGCAGTGAGTATGCCTACGAGCAGTACTTC.

V is TRBV3-1 and J is TRBJ1-2; no firm D call. The CDR3 runs 13 residues. Germline assignment: CDR1 LGHDT and CDR2 YNNKEL (reference sequence). Trimming cost V 3 bases and J 8 bases, with 13 bases left between them. CDR3 sequence: CASSQQDTGGYTF. CDR3 coding DNA: TGTGCCAGCAGCCAGCAGGATACTGGGGGCTACACCTTC.

This clone was seen more than once but under ten times. This chain uses TRBV11-3 with TRBJ2-7; tentatively, D is TRBD2 (7 bases). The CDR3 has 15 amino acids. Trimming stripped 2 bases from V and 2 bases from J, with 13 bases between. The germline gives CDR1 SGHNT, CDR2 YENEEA. The CDR3 bases are TGTGCCAGCAGCTTACGGGGGGCGAGGGCCTACGAGCAGTACTTC. Translation gives CASSLRGARAYEQYF.

This clone has just a few counts. The chain carries TRBV6-2 or TRBV6-3 and TRBJ1-2; D gene uncertain. CDR1 and CDR2 (germline): MNHEY, SVGEGT. This CDR3 comprises 13 residues. Trimming took 0 bases from V and 5 from J, leaving 7 bases between them. The CDR3 loop is CASSYSGVYGYTF. DNA for the CDR3: TGTGCCAGCAGTTACTCGGGAGTTTATGGCTACACCTTC.

This clone was detected many times. The CDR3 nucleotides are TGCGCCAGCGGGAAAAACATTCAGTACTTC. This translates into CASGKNIQYF. This chain connects TRBV10-2 to TRBJ2-4; no reliable D call. Trimming stripped 8 bases from V and 4 bases from J, with 3 bases between. CDR3 length: 10 residues. Germline V gene data show CDR1 as WSHSY and CDR2 as SAAADI.

The chain links TRBV11-2 to TRBJ2-1, with TRBD2 as a possible D gene (5 bases). In germline, CDR1 is SGHAT, CDR2 FQNNGV. Trimming stripped 0 bases from V and 0 bases from J, with 15 bases between. There are 18 residues in the CDR3. As DNA, the CDR3 is TGTGCCAGCAGCTTAGAGAGCGGTTTTCAAAGCTCCTACAATGAGCAGTTCTTC. This encodes CASSLESGFQSSYNEQFF.

This clone was found many times. The chain is built from TRBV6-1 and TRBJ2-7, with 9 bases aligning to TRBD1. The CDR3 totals 16 residues. The V segment lost 5 bases and the J segment 0 bases; nucleotides outside the gene matches: 8. Per germline, CDR1 MNHNS and CDR2 SASEGT. DNA for the CDR3: TGTGCCAGCAGTTCCCAGGACAGGGGACACTCCTACGAGCAGTACTTC. Its protein is CASSSQDRGHSYEQYF.

This clone was picked up many times. A much larger clone lies a single base off, so this may be a read error. The CDR3 end shows no conserved phenylalanine or tryptophan, and so a read error is likely. The chain combines TRBV20-1 with TRBJ2-7; possible D gene TRBD1, 6 bases. The CDR3 spans 14 residues. V was clipped by 6 bases and J by 2 bases, with 17 bases between them. The germline CDR1 and CDR2 sequences are DFQATT and SNEGSKA (reference sequence). Here the CDR3 reads CSAATGTPTYEQYS. The CDR3 DNA reads as TGCAGTGCGGCCACCGGGACACCAACCTACGAGCAGTACTCC.

This clone was detected many times. Written as DNA, the CDR3 is TGCAGTGCTAGAGAACAGTCCTTGGGCGGGAGGGCCCTAAAGACCCAGTACTTC. Translating gives CSAREQSLGGRALKTQYF. The V call is TRBV20-1, the J call TRBJ2-5; TRBD2 matches 9 bases. V lost 0 bases and J lost 6; bases outside the gene matches: 17. The CDR3 is 18 residues long. Germline lookup yields CDR1 DFQATT and CDR2 SNEGSKA (reference sequence).

This clone was picked up a small number of times. The J gene is TRBJ1-2, the V gene TRBV6-1, with D tentatively TRBD1 (6 bases). The ends were cut back, 2 bases at V and 2 bases at J, with 12 bases in the middle. The germline V gene encodes CDR1 MNHNS and CDR2 SASEGT. The CDR3 has 15 amino acids. The CDR3 loop reads CASSEYPTGNYGYTF. CDR3 DNA: TGTGCCAGCAGTGAATATCCTACAGGGAACTATGGCTACACCTTC.

This clone is judged medium-sized (0.01 to 0.1%). The V and J genes are TRBV12-3 or TRBV12-4 and TRBJ1-6; no clear D. The CDR3 extends over 12 amino acids. V lost 4 bases, J lost 7 bases, and 5 bases lay in between. In nucleotides, the CDR3 is TGTGCCAGCAGTTACGGCAATTCACCCCTCCACTTT. Translated: CASSYGNSPLHF.

Notes on this clone: A read error is likely, as this CDR3 ends without the conserved phenylalanine or tryptophan. DNA for the CDR3: TGCAGTGCTAGAGAAGGGCAGGGCTGGGATACCCAGTACATC. Its translation: CSAREGQGWDTQYI. The J gene is TRBJ2-5, the V gene TRBV20-1; D is possibly TRBD1 (5 bases). Trimming left V 0 bases short and J 8 bases short, with 16 bases between. The germline gives CDR1 DFQATT, CDR2 SNEGSKA (reference sequence). This CDR3 is built from 14 residues.

This clone was recorded many times. The rearrangement uses TRBV19 and TRBJ2-7; 9 nucleotides line up with TRBD1. The CDR3 has 14 amino acids. V trimming: 10 bases; J trimming: 2 bases; junction bases outside the gene matches: 9. Germline V gene data show CDR1 as LNHDA and CDR2 as SQIVND (reference sequence). In DNA, the CDR3 is TGTGCCACCAAAGACAGGGGGAGCACCTACGAGCAGTACTTC. Encoded protein: CATKDRGSTYEQYF.